The clone carrying this T cell receptor beta chain was picked up a small number of times. The antigen remains unidentified. Sequencing targeted expressed TCRB transcripts, as all isolated RNA had been reverse transcribed. Libraries were prepared by immunoSEQ multiplex PCR; TCRdb keeps only in-frame clonotypes and omits some of them. The sample includes approximately 140,000 clones, less than 8.5% of them seen just once. The data derive from a study of beta chain features in type 1 diabetes. Overall study findings and caveats: A moderate, significant TCRB CDR3 shortening appeared in type 1 diabetes across four CD4+ subsets. Possible PCR preference for shorter templates applied equally to patients and controls.

Trimming pared 5 bases from V and 7 bases from J, leaving 6 bases between. There are 11 residues in the CDR3. Germline V lookup: CDR1 KGHSH, CDR2 LQKENI. The V call is TRBV18, the J call TRBJ2-1; D gene uncertain. The sequenced sample consisted of central memory CD4+ T cells from blood. This receptor was identified in a woman in her 30s in good health. The CDR3 DNA sequence: TGTGCCAGCTCAATTAGAAATGAGCAGTTCTTC. It is translated as CASSIRNEQFF.